Given below is one T cell receptor (beta chain) in context. What it binds is unknown. This specimen belongs to a study of T cells in Graves' hyperthyroidism and ophthalmopathy. Study observations and caveats: Most clonotypes that expanded in the thyroid above 0.001 also showed up in blood. A model of 13 V-J features distinguished ophthalmopathy from stable hyperthyroidism.

Lactation, pregnancy, other autoimmune disease or uncontrolled infection excluded patients. Fresh peripheral blood, 7.5 to 10 ml of it, supplied the PBMCs. RNA transcripts provided the source from which TCR beta CDR3 regions were amplified. In the first-round RT-PCR of the TCR CDR3, the HTBI primer set was used. TCRdb used MiXCR to reprocess the multiplex PCR reads, holding one entry per CDR3 protein. The table has around 520,000 distinct CDR3 sequences, 14% seen once. V gave up 7 bases and J gave up 4 bases, with 13 bases separating them. The CDR3 spans 14 residues. From germline, CDR1 is SGHVS and CDR2 FQNEAQ.

Sequencing used blood. V is TRBV7-8 and J is TRBJ2-2, with D perhaps given as TRBD1 or TRBD2 (5 bases each). This TCR was recovered from a woman aged 40 to 50 with Graves' hyperthyroidism. The CDR3 here is CASTGTSSTGELFF. CDR3 nucleotide sequence: TGTGCCAGCACCGGGACCTCGAGCACCGGGGAGCTGTTTTTT.